The 21 T cell receptor beta chains below come from one sample, sequenced in a study of blood T cell repertoires in COVID-19. Measured with immunoSEQ multiplex PCR; TCRdb has only the in-frame clones, and not every one. The repertoire holds 84,000 or so clones, with approximately 79% as singletons. The sequenced sample consisted of peripheral blood. Receptor source: a man in his sixties or seventies with acute or convalescent COVID-19.

This chain connects TRBV9 to TRBJ2-3; D may be TRBD2 (5 bases). Germline V gives CDR1 SGDLS, CDR2 YYNGEE. Trimming took 0 bases from V and 0 from J, leaving 8 bases between them. CDR3 size: 15 residues. CDR3 nucleotide sequence: TGTGCCAGCAGCGTAGCCGGGGTTAGCACAGATACGCAGTATTTT. Protein: CASSVAGVSTDTQYF.

This chain connects TRBV9 to TRBJ2-1; maybe TRBD2 (6 bases). In germline, CDR1 is SGDLS, CDR2 YYNGEE. The V end was cut by 0 bases, the J end by 9 bases, with 13 bases between. The CDR3 totals 14 residues. CDR3 protein: CASSVATGGSEQFF. As DNA, the CDR3 is TGTGCCAGCAGCGTAGCTACTGGGGGGTCTGAGCAGTTCTTC. Full variable domain (remainder filled in from reference TRBV9 and TRBJ2-1): DSGVTQTPKHLITATGQRVTLRCSPRSGDLSVYWYQQSLDQGLQFLIQYYNGEERAKGNILERFSAQQFPDLHSELNLSSLELGDSALYFCASSVATGGSEQFFGPGTRLTVL.

The chain is built from TRBV6-4 and TRBJ1-6; D gene unclear. Germline V CDR1 and CDR2: MRHNA, SNTAGT. Deletions cut 0 bases from V and 8 bases from J, with 17 bases between. CDR3 length: 17 amino acids. The CDR3 loop reads CASSDSSRAVAYSPLHF. CDR3 sequence (DNA): TGTGCCAGCAGTGACTCGTCGAGGGCCGTCGCCTATTCACCCCTCCACTTT.

The genes are TRBV28 and TRBJ1-3; perhaps TRBD1 as D (5 bases). V was pared by 4 bases and J by 0 bases, with 10 bases between. The CDR3 sequence is 15 residues long. Germline lookup yields CDR1 MDHEN and CDR2 SYDVKM. The CDR3 loop reads CASSSHDSSGNTIYF. CDR3 DNA sequence: TGTGCCAGCAGTTCCCATGACAGCTCTGGAAACACCATATATTTT.

This chain uses TRBV5-1 with TRBJ2-4, with 8 bases identical to TRBD2. The germline CDR1 and CDR2 sequences are SGHRS and YFSETQ. CDR3 length equals 14 residues. Trimming at V came to 2 bases and at J to 7 bases, leaving 5 bases not matched to a gene. The DNA for the CDR3 is TGCGCCAGCAGCTTAGCGGGGGAAGGTAACATTCAGTACTTC. It codes for CASSLAGEGNIQYF. Using reference TRBV5-1 and TRBJ2-4 for the parts outside the CDR3, the full variable domain is KAGVTQTPRYLIKTRGQQVTLSCSPISGHRSVSWYQQTPGQGLQFLFEYFSETQRNKGNFPGRFSGRQFSNSRSEMNVSTLELGDSALYLCASSLAGEGNIQYFGAGTRLSVL.

This sequence joins TRBV28 and TRBJ2-3, with D unclear. The CDR3 runs 12 residues. Germline-derived CDR1 and CDR2 are MDHEN and SYDVKM. V was cut by 5 bases and J by 7 bases, with 10 bases left in between. CDR3 residues: CASSPLSYTQYF. The CDR3 DNA reads as TGTGCCAGCAGTCCCCTCTCCTATACGCAGTATTTT.

The chain employs TRBV28 and TRBJ1-1; D remains ambiguous. The length of the CDR3 is 16 residues. Trimming pared 7 bases from V and 0 bases from J, leaving 18 bases between. Germline V lookup: CDR1 MDHEN, CDR2 SYDVKM. CDR3 nucleotides: TGTGCCAGCAAAGCGGCAGGCCAAGCGATGAACACTGAAGCTTTCTTT. This translates into CASKAAGQAMNTEAFF.

The chain uses TRBV7-3 and TRBJ2-1; 7 nucleotides line up with TRBD1. Germline values: CDR1 SGHTA, CDR2 FQGTGA. CDR3 size: 14 residues. With 2 bases clipped from V and 7 bases from J, the junction kept 5 bases outside the gene matches. CDR3 nucleotides: TGTGCCAGCAGCTTATCGGGCAGGGGGAATGAGCAGTTCTTC. This codes for CASSLSGRGNEQFF.

V and J are TRBV3-1 (or the pseudogene TRBV3-2) and TRBJ1-2, with 11 nucleotides matching TRBD1. V dropped 2 bases and J dropped 8; count of bases not matched to a gene: 7. The germline gives CDR1 LGHDT, CDR2 YNNKEL (reference sequence). CDR3 size: 15 residues. CDR3 sequence: CASSQPGTGGLGYTF. The CDR3 nucleotides read TGTGCCAGCAGCCAACCCGGGACAGGGGGATTGGGCTACACCTTC.

This chain joins TRBV28 and TRBJ1-2; D is undetermined. Trimming removed 4 bases at V and 8 bases at J, with 14 bases between. CDR3 size: 13 residues. Germline V gene data show CDR1 as MDHEN and CDR2 as SYDVKM. The CDR3 DNA is TGTGCCAGCAGTTCTCTAACAGCCGTCGGCTACACCTTC. It yields the protein CASSSLTAVGYTF.

This clone is a singleton in its sample. The chain recombines TRBV14 with TRBJ2-2, with 7 bases fitting TRBD1. Germline trimming cut 1 base from V and 2 bases from J; bases unmatched to any gene: 7. The V gene's germline CDR1 is SGHDN and CDR2 FVKESK. The CDR3 spans 17 residues. In DNA form, the CDR3 reads TGTGCCAGCAGCCAAGCTAGGGACAGCGGAAACACCGGGGAGCTGTTTTTT. It codes for CASSQARDSGNTGELFF.

This clone was recorded once. The J gene is TRBJ2-5, the V gene TRBV5-4; D ambiguous. Deletions cut 1 base from V and 3 bases from J, with 10 bases between. The CDR3 spans 14 residues. Germline-derived CDR1 and CDR2 are SGHNT and YYREEE (reference sequence). As DNA, the CDR3 is TGTGCCAGCAGCTTGTCACAGAGAGAAGAGACCCAGTACTTC. Translated: CASSLSQREETQYF. The whole variable domain, remainder taken from reference TRBV5-4 and TRBJ2-5, is ETGVTQSPTHLIKTRGQQVTLRCSSQSGHNTVSWYQQALGQGPQFIFQYYREEENGRGNFPPRFSGLQFPNYSSELNVNALELDDSALYLCASSLSQREETQYFGPGTRLLVL.

This clone was detected only once. V gene TRBV28 combines with J gene TRBJ1-1; 7 nucleotides line up with TRBD1. Germline trimming cut 4 bases from V and 4 bases from J; bases unmatched to any gene: 6. This CDR3 is 14 amino acids long. CDR1 and CDR2 from the germline V gene are MDHEN and SYDVKM. The CDR3 loop is CASSSDRTSTEAFF. DNA of the CDR3: TGTGCCAGCAGTTCGGACAGGACAAGCACTGAAGCTTTCTTT.

The V gene is TRBV5-1, the J gene TRBJ1-1, with no clear D. Looked up from germline, CDR1 is SGHRS and CDR2 is YFSETQ. CDR3 size: 13 residues. V was shortened by 0 bases and J by 7 bases, with 10 bases between the two germline ends. The CDR3 loop is CASSLADVYEAFF. Written as DNA, the CDR3 is TGCGCCAGCAGCTTGGCAGATGTTTATGAAGCTTTCTTT.

V usage is TRBV2 and J usage is TRBJ2-7; 9 bases are a match to TRBD2. CDR1 and CDR2 (germline): SNHLY, FYNNEI. Germline trimming cut 6 bases from V and 0 bases from J; bases unmatched to any gene: 6. This CDR3 has 15 residues. The CDR3 nucleotides are TGTGCCAGCAGGCTCCCAGCGGGGGGCTCCTACGAGCAGTACGTC. It encodes CASRLPAGGSYEQYV.

The V and J genes are TRBV6-5 and TRBJ1-2; D gene unclear. Germline-derived CDR1 and CDR2 are MNHEY and SVGAGI. The CDR3 loop spans 14 amino acids. V shed 0 bases and J shed 8 bases, with 13 bases lying between them. The CDR3 sequence is CASSYSNLAEGYTF. The DNA of the CDR3 is TGTGCCAGCAGTTACTCGAATCTAGCAGAGGGCTACACCTTC.

As for this clone: This CDR3 is also generated by other DNA sequences in the sample. The chain has TRBV27 and TRBJ2-5, with a possible D match to TRBD2 (5 bases). Germline CDR1 reads MNHEY; CDR2 reads SMNVEV (reference sequence). The V gene lost 0 bases and the J gene lost 5 bases, with 10 bases spanning the gap. The CDR3 length is 14 residues. CDR3: CASSLSAGRETQYF. The CDR3 coding sequence is TGTGCCAGCAGTTTATCGGCGGGCCGGGAGACCCAGTACTTC.

The J gene is TRBJ2-3, the V gene TRBV27, with a possible D match to TRBD2 (5 bases). Germline V gene lookup returns CDR1 MNHEY and CDR2 SMNVEV (reference sequence). V gave up 2 bases and J gave up 8 bases, with 8 bases separating them. The CDR3 loop spans 12 amino acids. The CDR3 sequence is CASSLAGGTQYF. CDR3 nucleotide sequence: TGTGCCAGCAGTTTAGCGGGCGGTACGCAGTATTTT.

This chain uses TRBV6-5 with TRBJ1-2; TRBD1 aligns across 8 bases. Germline lookup yields CDR1 MNHEY and CDR2 SVGAGI. V shed 8 bases, J shed 4 bases, and the junction held 12 bases outside the gene matches. CDR3 length equals 15 residues. CDR3 sequence reads: CASGGQAAWAYGYTF. The CDR3, as DNA: TGTGCCAGCGGGGGACAGGCTGCGTGGGCCTATGGCTACACCTTC.

J is TRBJ1-1 and V is TRBV5-6; D is perhaps TRBD1 (6 bases). This CDR3 region has 14 residues. CDR1 is SGHDT, CDR2 YYEEEE, per germline. V lost 5 bases and J 4 bases, leaving 15 bases between the germline ends. The CDR3 spells CASRQGRGGTEAFF. CDR3 nucleotide sequence: TGTGCCAGCAGACAAGGGAGGGGGGGCACTGAAGCTTTCTTT. Looking up the rest from reference TRBV5-6 and TRBJ1-1 gives the full variable domain: DAGVTQSPTHLIKTRGQQVTLRCSPKSGHDTVSWYQQALGQGPQFIFQYYEEEERQRGNFPDRFSGHQFPNYSSELNVNALLLGDSALYLCASRQGRGGTEAFFGQGTRLTVV.

The genes are TRBV2 and TRBJ1-5, with D possibly matching TRBD1 (5 bases). With 3 bases removed from V and 5 bases from J, the gap between germline ends came to 11 bases. Germline CDR1 and CDR2: SNHLY and FYNNEI. The CDR3 spans 14 residues. Here the CDR3 reads CASSDRAIYQPQHF. CDR3 nucleotides: TGTGCCAGCAGTGACAGGGCGATATATCAGCCCCAGCATTTT.